Detailed here is one TCR beta chain. The sample is drawn from a study of OX40 agonist ivuxolimab in advanced cancers. For the study at large: Partial responses were observed in three patients, of whom one had hepatocellular carcinoma and two had cutaneous melanoma.

Some clones are missing from TCRdb's copy, which holds only in-frame ones; the method was immunoSEQ multiplex PCR. This sample has roughly 61,000 clones, with approximately 77% found just once. Germline V lookup: CDR1 MGHRA, CDR2 YSYEKL. This CDR3 comprises 15 residues. J gave up 2 bases and V 4 bases, and 7 bases lay outside the gene matches. The clonotype was recovered from an adult with an advanced solid tumor such as melanoma, head and neck, liver or kidney cancer. Sequenced material: CD4+ or CD8+ T cells sorted from blood, taken in a trial of the OX40 agonist ivuxolimab. V usage is TRBV4-1 and J usage is TRBJ2-5, with 7 bases matching TRBD1. The DNA of the CDR3 is TGCGCCAGCAGCCTTTCTCCGGGACAGCAAGAGACCCAGTACTTC. Translation: CASSLSPGQQETQYF.